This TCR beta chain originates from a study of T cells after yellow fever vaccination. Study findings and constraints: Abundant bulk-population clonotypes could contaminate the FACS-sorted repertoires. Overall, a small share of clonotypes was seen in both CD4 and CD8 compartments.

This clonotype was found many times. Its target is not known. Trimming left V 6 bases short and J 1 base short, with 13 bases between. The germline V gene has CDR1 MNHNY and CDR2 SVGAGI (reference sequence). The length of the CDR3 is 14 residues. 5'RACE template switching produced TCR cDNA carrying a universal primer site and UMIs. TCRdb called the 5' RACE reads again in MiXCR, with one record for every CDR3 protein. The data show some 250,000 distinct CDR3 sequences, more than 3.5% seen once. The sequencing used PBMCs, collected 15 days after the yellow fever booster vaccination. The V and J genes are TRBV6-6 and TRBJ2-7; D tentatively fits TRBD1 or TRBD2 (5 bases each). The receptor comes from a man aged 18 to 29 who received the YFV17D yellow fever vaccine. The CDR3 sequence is CASSRDGASYEQYV. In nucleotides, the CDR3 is TGTGCCAGCAGCCGGGACGGGGCTTCCTACGAGCAGTACGTC.